Following are 23 T cell receptor beta chains from one sample sequenced in a study of radiation and T cells in renal cell carcinoma. Time point described: baseline pretreatment blood. Treatment specified: 15 Gy SBRT to primary tumor, nephrectomy 4 weeks later. Generated by immunoSEQ multiplex PCR, the TCRdb table keeps only in-frame clones and is missing some. The sample shows some 100,000 clones, over 75% of them seen only once. The sequencing used blood, collected from a patient whose treatment included radiotherapy and nephrectomy. These receptors all stem from a man aged 55 to 70 with renal cell carcinoma.

The chain recombines TRBV7-6 with TRBJ2-7, with 7 bases that match TRBD1. V shed 6 bases and J 4 bases; nucleotides not matched to a gene: 6. Germline V gene data show CDR1 as SGHVS and CDR2 as FNYEAQ. The length of the CDR3 is 13 residues. CDR3 loop: CASRTRGSYEQYF. The CDR3 DNA sequence: TGTGCCAGCAGGACCAGGGGGTCTTACGAGCAGTACTTC.

The J gene is TRBJ2-7, the V gene TRBV28; D possibly corresponds to TRBD2 (5 bases). Deletions cut 6 bases from V and 5 bases from J, with 20 bases between. Per germline, CDR1 MDHEN and CDR2 SYDVKM. The length of the CDR3 is 15 residues. For the CDR3, the DNA is TGTGCCAGCAGCGTGACCAACGGGGTAGGCCACGAGCAGTACTTC. It specifies CASSVTNGVGHEQYF.

The V gene is TRBV6-6, the J gene TRBJ1-6; TRBD1 agrees at 10 bases. Germline values: CDR1 MNHNY, CDR2 SVGAGI (reference sequence). The junction had 9 bases not matched to a gene; V was cut back by 6 bases and J by 7 bases. The CDR3 has 16 amino acids. CDR3 nucleotides: TGTGCCAGCAGAAGCGACAGGGGGCAGGGGAATTCACCCCTCCACTTT. This gives the protein CASRSDRGQGNSPLHF.

This rearrangement joins TRBV6-1 to TRBJ2-3; the match to TRBD2 covers 8 bases. Per the germline V gene, CDR1 is MNHNS and CDR2 is SASEGT. The V gene end was trimmed by 1 base and the J gene end by 4 bases; junction bases not matched to a gene: 10. The CDR3 is made up of 17 amino acids. Here the CDR3 DNA reads TGTGCCAGCAGTGAAGGAGGGGGACTAGTTGTTTCAGATACGCAGTATTTT. This codes for CASSEGGGLVVSDTQYF.

The V gene is TRBV19, the J gene TRBJ2-7; TRBD2 matches at 9 bases. The trim removed 6 bases at V and 3 bases at J, leaving 9 bases unmatched. CDR1 LNHDA and CDR2 SQIVND come from the germline V gene (reference sequence). CDR3 length: 15 amino acids. The CDR3 region is CASSPQGLAHYEQYF. CDR3 sequence (DNA): TGTGCCAGTAGCCCCCAGGGACTAGCCCACTACGAGCAGTACTTC.

This chain connects TRBV11-3 to TRBJ2-3; no clear D gene. V was trimmed by 1 base and J by 2 bases, leaving 10 bases between them. This CDR3 has 15 residues. Per the germline V gene, CDR1 is SGHNT and CDR2 is YENEEA. The CDR3 DNA sequence: TGTGCCAGCAGCTTAGGCGGCCTTGCCACAGATACGCAGTATTTT. It specifies CASSLGGLATDTQYF.

This chain uses TRBV5-4 with TRBJ2-7; possibly TRBD2 for D (5 bases). Germline V gene lookup returns CDR1 SGHNT and CDR2 YYREEE (reference sequence). V lost 4 bases, J lost 4 bases, and 12 bases lay in between. This CDR3 has 13 residues. The CDR3 coding sequence is TGTGCCAGCAGCCTTGGACGGGATTACGAGCAGTACTTC. Its translation: CASSLGRDYEQYF.

The chain carries TRBV18 and TRBJ2-7; the match to TRBD2 covers 12 bases. Germline V gene data show CDR1 as KGHSH and CDR2 as LQKENI. The CDR3 has 17 residues. J lost 0 bases, V lost 3 bases, and 6 bases had no gene match. The CDR3 DNA sequence: TGTGCCAGCTCACCCCTTCTAGCGGGAGGGCCCTCCTACGAGCAGTACTTC. Its protein product is CASSPLLAGGPSYEQYF.

The chain couples TRBV28 to TRBJ1-2, with 9 bases aligning to TRBD1. Per the germline V gene, CDR1 is MDHEN and CDR2 is SYDVKM. The CDR3 spans 16 residues. V gave up 2 bases and J gave up 2 bases; unmatched junction bases: 6. CDR3 in DNA: TGTGCCAGCAGTTTACTGCCGGGACAGGGCAACTATGGCTACACCTTC. Its protein product is CASSLLPGQGNYGYTF.

The J gene is TRBJ2-1, the V gene TRBV28; 7 nucleotides agree with TRBD1. The CDR3 is made up of 14 amino acids. Trimming at V came to 5 bases and at J to 4 bases, leaving 5 bases not matched to a gene. Germline CDR1 reads MDHEN; CDR2 reads SYDVKM. The CDR3 reads CASSPRQGYNEQFF. The CDR3 bases are TGTGCCAGCAGTCCCCGACAGGGATACAATGAGCAGTTCTTC.

The chain links TRBV6-5 to TRBJ2-1; no clear D gene. V shed 0 bases and J shed 4 bases, with 4 bases lying between them. The germline CDR1 and CDR2 sequences are MNHEY and SVGAGI. There are 13 residues in the CDR3. The CDR3 DNA sequence: TGTGCCAGCAGTTACTCGACATACAATGAGCAGTTCTTC. Translating it yields CASSYSTYNEQFF.

The gene calls are TRBV6-5 and TRBJ2-4; possible D gene TRBD1, 6 bases. CDR1 is MNHEY and CDR2 is SVGAGI in the germline V gene. CDR3 size: 15 residues. V was pared by 4 bases and J by 5 bases, with 15 bases between. CDR3 in amino acids: CASSSSDRRENIQYF. The CDR3 bases are TGTGCCAGCAGTTCCTCGGACAGACGAGAAAACATTCAGTACTTC.

This sequence joins TRBV7-8 and TRBJ2-2; 10 bases are shared with TRBD1. From germline, CDR1 is SGHVS and CDR2 FQNEAQ. Losses at the gene ends were 5 bases for V and 7 bases for J; bases not matched to a gene: 7. The CDR3 is 15 amino acids. CDR3 region: CASSPGTGVIGELFF. For the CDR3, the DNA is TGTGCCAGCAGCCCCGGGACAGGGGTTATCGGGGAGCTGTTTTTT.

The chain joins TRBV12-5 to TRBJ2-3, with 13 nucleotides matching TRBD2. In germline, CDR1 is LGHNT, CDR2 FRNRAP. CDR3 length: 15 residues. Trimming removed 6 bases from V and 4 bases from J; junction bases left unmatched: 4. This chain's CDR3 is CASGHGLAGADTQYF. The CDR3 DNA reads as TGTGCTAGTGGCCATGGACTAGCGGGAGCAGATACGCAGTATTTT. The variable domain in full, with the rest retrieved from reference TRBV12-5 and TRBJ2-3, is DARVTQTPRHKVTEMGQEVTMRCQPILGHNTVFWYRQTMMQGLELLAYFRNRAPLDDSGMPKDRFSAEMPDATLATLKIQPSEPRDSAVYFCASGHGLAGADTQYFGPGTRLTVL.

The chain uses TRBV6-1 and TRBJ2-5; D is possibly TRBD1 or TRBD2 (5 bases each). V lost 5 bases and J lost 1, with 17 bases in between. CDR1 and CDR2 (germline): MNHNS, SASEGT. CDR3 length: 16 residues. This chain's CDR3 is CASSKGLGVGQETQYF. The CDR3 DNA follows: TGTGCCAGCAGTAAAGGGTTGGGGGTAGGCCAAGAGACCCAGTACTTC.

This CDR3 reads CASSYHRDDRNEQFF. The CDR3 DNA reads TGCGCCAGCAGCTACCATAGAGACGATCGCAATGAGCAGTTCTTC. The chain joins TRBV5-1 to TRBJ2-1; D uncertain. Germline V lookup: CDR1 SGHRS, CDR2 YFSETQ. Trimming stripped 3 bases from V and 6 bases from J, with 16 bases between. This CDR3 is 15 amino acids long.

The V gene is TRBV5-1, the J gene TRBJ1-1, with 8 bases matching TRBD1. Unmatched junction bases numbered 6, after V lost 0 bases and J lost 5 bases. CDR1 and CDR2 from the germline V gene are SGHRS and YFSETQ. The CDR3 consists of 15 residues. The CDR3, as DNA: TGCGCCAGCAGCTTGGAGGACAGGGTTTTAACTGAAGCTTTCTTT. Translated: CASSLEDRVLTEAFF.

The genes are TRBV19 and TRBJ2-7; 7 bases line up with TRBD1. The germline gives CDR1 LNHDA, CDR2 SQIVND (reference sequence). CDR3 length: 13 amino acids. V dropped 5 bases and J dropped 2; count of bases not matched to a gene: 3. The CDR3 coding sequence is TGTGCCAGTAGTGAAGGGACAGCCTACGAGCAGTACTTC. Protein: CASSEGTAYEQYF.

DNA for the CDR3: TGTGCCAGCCGTTCTCGGCCCGGGACAGGGGTTTCAGATACGCAGTATTTT. Its protein product is CASRSRPGTGVSDTQYF. V is TRBV19 and J is TRBJ2-3; TRBD1 matches at 10 bases. This CDR3 is built from 17 residues. The V and J ends lost 9 bases and 4 bases, in that order; junction bases with no gene match: 16. Looked up from germline, CDR1 is LNHDA and CDR2 is SQIVND (reference sequence).

This rearrangement joins TRBV28 to TRBJ1-2; 7 bases fit TRBD1. Germline trimming cut 7 bases from V and 2 bases from J; bases unmatched to any gene: 10. CDR3 size: 15 residues. Germline lookup yields CDR1 MDHEN and CDR2 SYDVKM. The CDR3 loop is CASKPEGTDNYGYTF. CDR3 nucleotides: TGTGCCAGCAAACCCGAGGGGACAGACAACTATGGCTACACCTTC.

V and J are TRBV9 and TRBJ2-7, with unresolved D. V was shortened by 2 bases and J by 5 bases, with 14 bases between the two germline ends. The CDR3 covers 14 residues. The germline V gene encodes CDR1 SGDLS and CDR2 YYNGEE. Here the CDR3 reads CASSVRTTPDEQYF. CDR3 nucleotides: TGTGCCAGCAGCGTGAGGACGACGCCCGACGAGCAGTACTTC.

The rearrangement uses TRBV18 and TRBJ2-3; no firm D call. Trimming left V 1 base short and J 6 bases short, with 5 bases between. Germline CDR1 reads KGHSH; CDR2 reads LQKENI. The CDR3 covers 12 residues. For the CDR3, the DNA is TGTGCCAGCTCACCACTTTCCGATACGCAGTATTTT. This sequence encodes CASSPLSDTQYF.

This chain joins TRBV19 and TRBJ1-1; D gene ambiguous. The CDR3 length is 14 residues. Trimming pared 5 bases from V and 1 base from J, leaving 11 bases between. Per the germline V gene, CDR1 is LNHDA and CDR2 is SQIVND (reference sequence). This CDR3 is CASSFQTRNTEAFF. The CDR3, as DNA: TGTGCCAGTAGTTTCCAAACAAGGAACACTGAAGCTTTCTTT.